This TCR beta chain is drawn from a study of cytomegalovirus exposure and HLA in healthy donors. About the research overall: An earlier analysis found fewer than 120 million unique TCR beta sequences from roughly 170 million T cells. The study, taken as a whole, reports: The sole available immune exposure information was CMV serostatus.

This clone was detected only a few times. The target antigen is unknown. J gave up 3 bases and V 6 bases, and 3 bases lay outside the gene matches. This CDR3 spans 13 amino acids. The germline V gene has CDR1 MNHEY and CDR2 SMNVEV (reference sequence). 60 Vbeta and 13 Jbeta primers were used in PCR. Clones were sequenced by immunoSEQ multiplex PCR, and TCRdb holds only the in-frame ones, with some missing. The sample lists more than 95,000 clones; about 15% were seen once. The sample consisted of PBMCs. The receptor was isolated from a female donor in good health and CMV-seropositive. The V call is TRBV27, the J call TRBJ2-7, with 9 nucleotides matching TRBD1. This CDR3 reads CASREDRGYEQYF. In DNA form, the CDR3 reads TGTGCCAGCAGGGAGGACAGGGGCTACGAGCAGTACTTC.